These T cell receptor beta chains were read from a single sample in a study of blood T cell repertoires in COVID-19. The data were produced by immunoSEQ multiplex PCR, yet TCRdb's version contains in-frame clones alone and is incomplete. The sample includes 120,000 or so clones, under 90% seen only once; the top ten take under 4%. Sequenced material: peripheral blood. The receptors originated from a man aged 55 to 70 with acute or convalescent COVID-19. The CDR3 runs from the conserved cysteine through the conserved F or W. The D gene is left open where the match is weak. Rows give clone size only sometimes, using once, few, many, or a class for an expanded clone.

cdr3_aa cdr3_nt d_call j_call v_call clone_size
CASSPGQIHNSPLHF TGTGCCAGCAGTCCCGGACAGATTCATAATTCACCCCTCCACTTT - TRBJ1-6 TRBV28 -
CASSPDRAQETQYF TGTGCCAGCAGCCCCGACAGGGCTCAAGAGACCCAGTACTTC TRBD1 TRBJ2-5 TRBV7-2 -
CASSLSGTPQETQYF TGTGCCAGCAGCTTATCCGGGACACCTCAAGAGACCCAGTACTTC - TRBJ2-5 TRBV7-3 -
CASSGLPSGLAYEQYF TGTGCCAGCAGTGGCCTACCCAGCGGCCTTGCCTACGAGCAGTACTTC - TRBJ2-7 TRBV2 -
CATSRDIGFNEKLFF TGTGCCACCAGCAGAGATATCGGGTTTAATGAAAAACTGTTTTTT - TRBJ1-4 TRBV15 -
CASSYSRSGNTIYF TGTGCCAGCAGCTATTCTCGCTCTGGAAACACCATATATTTT - TRBJ1-3 TRBV7-2 -
CSVRTGVEQFF TGCAGCGTCCGGACAGGGGTTGAGCAGTTCTTC TRBD1 TRBJ2-1 TRBV29-1 -
CASSSGTSTDTQYF TGTGCCAGCAGCTCCGGGACAAGCACAGATACGCAGTATTTT - TRBJ2-3 TRBV7-3 once
CASSESQGYGGYTF TGTGCCAGCAGTGAGTCGCAGGGCTATGGTGGCTACACCTTC - TRBJ1-2 TRBV2 -
CASRYRVHGSPLHF TGTGCCAGCAGGTACAGGGTTCATGGTTCACCCCTCCACTTT - TRBJ1-6 TRBV28 -
CASSEQGSGSTDTQYF TGTGCCAGCAGTGAACAGGGGTCCGGGAGCACAGATACGCAGTATTTT TRBD1 TRBJ2-3 TRBV28 -
CASSYPGDITSVRSYNEQFF TGTGCCAGCAGTTACCCCGGTGACATTACCTCCGTGCGCTCCTACAATGAGCAGTTCTTC - TRBJ2-1 TRBV6-2/TRBV6-3 -
CASSYLGLADSRSQYF TGTGCCAGCAGTTACTTGGGACTAGCGGATTCAAGGTCCCAGTACTTC TRBD2 TRBJ2-5 TRBV27 -
CASSLVGNTGELFF TGCGCCAGCAGCTTGGTCGGTAACACCGGGGAGCTGTTTTTT - TRBJ2-2 TRBV5-1 once
CASSVGGGDNYEQYF TGTGCCAGCAGCGTAGGAGGGGGTGACAACTACGAGCAGTACTTC - TRBJ2-7 TRBV9 -
CATSQGAEAFF TGTGCCACCTCACAGGGGGCTGAAGCTTTCTTT TRBD1 TRBJ1-1 TRBV24-1 -
CASSDTRQATLVTQYF TGTGCCAGTAGTGACACGCGACAGGCGACTTTGGTGACCCAGTACTTC - TRBJ2-5 TRBV19 -
CASSIGPEPSYGYTF TGTGCCAGTAGTATAGGGCCTGAACCTAGCTATGGCTACACCTTC - TRBJ1-2 TRBV19 -
CASSRGQGELAQHF TGTGCCAGCAGCCGGGGACAGGGGGAATTGGCCCAGCATTTT TRBD1 TRBJ1-5 TRBV7-8 -
CASSRGTGSLSYEQYF TGTGCCAGCAGCAGAGGGACAGGTAGCCTGTCCTACGAGCAGTACTTC TRBD1 TRBJ2-7 TRBV9 -
CAISGLADTDTQYF TGTGCCATCTCGGGACTAGCGGACACAGATACGCAGTATTTT TRBD2 TRBJ2-3 TRBV9 once
CASSSLGGANQPQHF TGTGCCAGCAGCTCCTTAGGTGGGGCCAATCAGCCCCAGCATTTT - TRBJ1-5 TRBV9 -
CASSPLDTGVKTQYF TGTGCCAGCAGCCCGTTGGACACAGGGGTCAAGACCCAGTACTTC TRBD1 TRBJ2-5 TRBV3-1/TRBV3-2 -
CASSSGQLNYGYTF TGTGCCAGCAGCTCAGGACAGCTTAACTATGGCTACACCTTC - TRBJ1-2 TRBV7-9 -
CASSLSNQPQHF TGTGCCAGCAGCTTATCGAATCAGCCCCAGCATTTT - TRBJ1-5 TRBV7-2 -
CASSQDWGLAGTDTQYF TGTGCCAGCAGCCAAGATTGGGGACTAGCGGGCACAGATACGCAGTATTTT TRBD2 TRBJ2-3 TRBV14 -
CASNPDRRDSGYGYTF TGTGCCAGTAACCCCGATCGCAGGGATTCGGGCTATGGCTACACCTTC - TRBJ1-2 TRBV19 -
CASSNPGFYGYTF TGTGCCAGCAGTAACCCAGGGTTCTATGGCTACACCTTC - TRBJ1-2 TRBV27 -
CASSLEADRPYGYTF TGTGCCAGCAGCTTGGAGGCGGACAGGCCCTATGGCTACACCTTC TRBD1 TRBJ1-2 TRBV5-5 -